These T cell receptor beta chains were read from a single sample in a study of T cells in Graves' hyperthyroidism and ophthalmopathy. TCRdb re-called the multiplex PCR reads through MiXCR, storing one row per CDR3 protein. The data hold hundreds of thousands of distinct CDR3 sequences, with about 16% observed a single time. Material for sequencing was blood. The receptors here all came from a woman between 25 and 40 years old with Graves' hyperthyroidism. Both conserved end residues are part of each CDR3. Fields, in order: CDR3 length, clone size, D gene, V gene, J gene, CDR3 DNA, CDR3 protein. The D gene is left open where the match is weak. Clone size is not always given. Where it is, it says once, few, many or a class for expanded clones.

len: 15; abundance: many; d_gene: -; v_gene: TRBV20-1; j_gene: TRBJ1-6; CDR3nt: TGCAGTGCTAGAGATGTTGACAGTCAAAATTCACCCCTCCACTTT; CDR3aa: CSARDVDSQNSPLHF
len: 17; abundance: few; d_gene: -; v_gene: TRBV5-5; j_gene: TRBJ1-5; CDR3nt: TGTGCCAGCAGCTTGGGTTTGGAACGTAAGGGGGATCAGCCCCAGCATTTT; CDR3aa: CASSLGLERKGDQPQHF
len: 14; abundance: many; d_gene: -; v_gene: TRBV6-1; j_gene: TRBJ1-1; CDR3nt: TGTGCCACTCACAGGGCCGGGATGGGCACTGAAGCTTTCTTT; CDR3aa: CATHRAGMGTEAFF
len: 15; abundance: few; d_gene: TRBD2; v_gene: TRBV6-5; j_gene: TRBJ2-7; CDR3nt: TGTGCCAGCAGTTACGATACTAGCGGGGGTCCAGGGCAGTACTTC; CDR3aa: CASSYDTSGGPGQYF
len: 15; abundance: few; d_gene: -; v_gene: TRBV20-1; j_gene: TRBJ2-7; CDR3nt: TGCAGTGCTAGGGTTTTGGACACGAGCTCCTACGAGCAGTACTTC; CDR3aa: CSARVLDTSSYEQYF
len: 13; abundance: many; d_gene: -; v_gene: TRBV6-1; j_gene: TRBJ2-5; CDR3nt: TGTGCCAGCAACAAACTGGGGCAAGAGACCCAGTACTTC; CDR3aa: CASNKLGQETQYF
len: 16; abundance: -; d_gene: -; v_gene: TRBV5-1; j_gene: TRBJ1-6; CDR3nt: TGTGCCAGCAGCTTGAGGTCGGCAGCCTTAAATTCACCCCTCCACTTT; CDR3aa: CASSLRSAALNSPLHF
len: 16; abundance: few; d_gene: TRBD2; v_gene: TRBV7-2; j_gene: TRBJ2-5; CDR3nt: TGTGCCGGCAGCGCACGAGCGGGAGGGCTCGCAGAGACCCAGTACTTC; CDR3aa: CAGSARAGGLAETQYF
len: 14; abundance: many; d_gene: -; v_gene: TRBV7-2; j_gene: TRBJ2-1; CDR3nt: TGTGCCAGCAGCCCTGACATCCCCTACAATGAGCAGTTCTTC; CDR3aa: CASSPDIPYNEQFF
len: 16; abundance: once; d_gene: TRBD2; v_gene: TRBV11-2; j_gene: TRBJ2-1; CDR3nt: TGTGCCGGCAGCTTTTTAGCGGGAGGGCCGGGGAATGAGCAGTTCTTC; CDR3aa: CAGSFLAGGPGNEQFF
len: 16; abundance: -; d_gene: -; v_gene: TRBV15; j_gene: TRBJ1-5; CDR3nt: TGTGCCACCAGCAGAGATGCAGGGGCCAACAATCAGCCCCAGCATTTT; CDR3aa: CATSRDAGANNQPQHF
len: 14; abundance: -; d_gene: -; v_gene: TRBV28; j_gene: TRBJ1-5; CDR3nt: TGTGCCAGCGCCAGCTCGGGGTCCAATCAGCCCCAGCATTTT; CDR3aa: CASASSGSNQPQHF
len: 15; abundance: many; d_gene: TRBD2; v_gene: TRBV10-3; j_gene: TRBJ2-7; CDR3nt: TGTGCCATCAGTGGAACCATGACTAGCGGGGACGAGCAGTACTTC; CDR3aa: CAISGTMTSGDEQYF
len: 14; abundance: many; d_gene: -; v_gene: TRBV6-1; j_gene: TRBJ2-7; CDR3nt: TGTGCCAGCAGTGACTGGCAGGACCACTACGAGCAGTACTTC; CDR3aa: CASSDWQDHYEQYF
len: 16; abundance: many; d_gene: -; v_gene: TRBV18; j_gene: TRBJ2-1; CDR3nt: TGTGCCAGCTCACCACCTGCGGGGGCCTCCTACAATGAGCAGTTCTTC; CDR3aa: CASSPPAGASYNEQFF
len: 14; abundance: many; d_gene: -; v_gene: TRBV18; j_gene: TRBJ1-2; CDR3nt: TGTGCCAGCTCACCAGGAGCCGATGGCTATGGCTACACCTTC; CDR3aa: CASSPGADGYGYTF
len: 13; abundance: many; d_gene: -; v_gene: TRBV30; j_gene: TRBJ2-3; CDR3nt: TGTGCCTGGAGTAGGGACAGCACAGATACGCAGTATTTT; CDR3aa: CAWSRDSTDTQYF
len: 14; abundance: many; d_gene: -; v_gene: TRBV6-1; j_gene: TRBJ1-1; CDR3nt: TGTGCCAGCATCGGGGTGCGGCTGGACACTGAAGCTTTCTTT; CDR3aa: CASIGVRLDTEAFF
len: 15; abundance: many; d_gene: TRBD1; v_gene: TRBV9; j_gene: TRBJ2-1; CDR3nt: TGTGCCAGCAGCGCTACGGACAGGGGGCGAAATGAGCAGTTCTTC; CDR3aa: CASSATDRGRNEQFF
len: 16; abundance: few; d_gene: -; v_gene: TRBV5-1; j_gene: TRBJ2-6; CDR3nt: TGCGCCAGCAGCGCCCCCGGGGGCGCTGGGGCCAACGTCCTGACTTTC; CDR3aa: CASSAPGGAGANVLTF
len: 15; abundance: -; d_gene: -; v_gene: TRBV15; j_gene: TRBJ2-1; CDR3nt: TGTGCCACCAGCCAAGCGGGCAGGGGCAACAATGAGCAGTTCTTC; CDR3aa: CATSQAGRGNNEQFF
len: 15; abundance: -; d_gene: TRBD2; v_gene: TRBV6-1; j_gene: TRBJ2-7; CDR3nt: TGTGCCAGCAGTGGAAAAGCGGGAGTCGGTGGGGAGCAGTACTTC; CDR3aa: CASSGKAGVGGEQYF
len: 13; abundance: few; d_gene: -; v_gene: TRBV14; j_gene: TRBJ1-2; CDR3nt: TGTGCCAGCAGCCCCACAACAAACTATGGCTACACCTTC; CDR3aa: CASSPTTNYGYTF
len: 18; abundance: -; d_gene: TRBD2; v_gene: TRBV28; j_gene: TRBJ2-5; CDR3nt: TGTGCCAGCAGTTTATATAGGACTAGCGGGCGGTACCAAGAGACCCAGTACTTC; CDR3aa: CASSLYRTSGRYQETQYF
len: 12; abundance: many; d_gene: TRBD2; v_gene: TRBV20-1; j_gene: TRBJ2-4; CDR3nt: TGCAGTGCTACTAGCGGGAAAAACATTCAGTACTTC; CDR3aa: CSATSGKNIQYF
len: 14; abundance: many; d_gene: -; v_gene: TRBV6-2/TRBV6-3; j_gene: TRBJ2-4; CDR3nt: TGTGCCAGCAGTGACAACAGCGAGCTGGACATTCAGTACTTC; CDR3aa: CASSDNSELDIQYF
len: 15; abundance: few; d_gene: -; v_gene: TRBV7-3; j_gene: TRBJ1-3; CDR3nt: TGTGCCATCCGCCCGGACGGCCTCTCTGGAAACACCATATATTTT; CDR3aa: CAIRPDGLSGNTIYF
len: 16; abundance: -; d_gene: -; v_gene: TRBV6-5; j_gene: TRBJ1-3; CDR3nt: TGTGCCAGCAGTTACTCGCCGGCATCCCTTGGAAACACCATATATTTT; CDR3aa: CASSYSPASLGNTIYF
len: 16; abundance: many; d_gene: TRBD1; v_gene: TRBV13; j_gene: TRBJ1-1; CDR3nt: TGTGCCAGCAGCGCCCGGACAGGGCTCATGAACACTGAAGCTTTCTTT; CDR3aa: CASSARTGLMNTEAFF
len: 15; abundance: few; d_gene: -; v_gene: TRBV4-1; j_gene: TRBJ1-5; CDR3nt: TGCGCCAGCAGCCAAGATCCGGGTGGTGACCAGCCCCAGCATTTT; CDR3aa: CASSQDPGGDQPQHF
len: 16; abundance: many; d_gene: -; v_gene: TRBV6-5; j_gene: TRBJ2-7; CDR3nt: TGTGCCAGCAGTTACAAGGGGCGCAAACCCACTTACGAGCAGTACTTC; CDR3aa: CASSYKGRKPTYEQYF
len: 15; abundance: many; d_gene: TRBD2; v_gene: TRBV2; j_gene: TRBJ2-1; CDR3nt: TGTGCCAGCAGTGGCTCTAGCGGAGCCTACAATGAGCAGTTCTTC; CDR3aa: CASSGSSGAYNEQFF
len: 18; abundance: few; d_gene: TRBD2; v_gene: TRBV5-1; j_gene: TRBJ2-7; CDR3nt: TGCGCCAGCAGCTTGGTCACTAGCGGGAGACAGAGGGGCTACGAGCAGTACTTC; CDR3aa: CASSLVTSGRQRGYEQYF
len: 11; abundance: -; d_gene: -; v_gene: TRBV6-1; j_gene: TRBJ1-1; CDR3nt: TGTGCCAGCGGGCAGGGAACTGAAGCTTTCTTT; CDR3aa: CASGQGTEAFF
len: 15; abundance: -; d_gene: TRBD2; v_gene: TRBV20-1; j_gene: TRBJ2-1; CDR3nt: TGCAGTGCTAGAGACCAGCGGGGAAAGTACAATGAGCAGTTCTTC; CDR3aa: CSARDQRGKYNEQFF
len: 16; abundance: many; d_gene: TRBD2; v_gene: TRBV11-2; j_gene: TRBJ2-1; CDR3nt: TGTGCCAGCGTGAGACTAGCGGGAGGGCCCTACAATGAGCAGTTCTTC; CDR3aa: CASVRLAGGPYNEQFF
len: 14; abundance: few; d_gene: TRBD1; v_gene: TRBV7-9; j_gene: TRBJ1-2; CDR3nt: TGTGCCAGCAGCCCCGGGACAGGGTTCCGCGGCTACACCTTC; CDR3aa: CASSPGTGFRGYTF
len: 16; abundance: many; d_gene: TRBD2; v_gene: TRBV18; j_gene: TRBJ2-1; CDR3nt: TGTGCCAGCTCACCAAAAACTAGCGTAACCTACAATGAGCAGTTCTTC; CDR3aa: CASSPKTSVTYNEQFF
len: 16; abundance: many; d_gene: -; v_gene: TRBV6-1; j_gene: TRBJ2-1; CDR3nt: TGTGCCAGCAGTTATCGGGACTTCGGAAAGAACAATGAGCAGTTCTTC; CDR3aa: CASSYRDFGKNNEQFF
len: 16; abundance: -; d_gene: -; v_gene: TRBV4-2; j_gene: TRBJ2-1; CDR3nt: TGTGCCAGCAGCCTGGGGGGGGGCTGGTCCTACAATGAGCAGTTCTTC; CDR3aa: CASSLGGGWSYNEQFF
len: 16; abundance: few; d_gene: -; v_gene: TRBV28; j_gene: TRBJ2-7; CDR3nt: TGCCCAATACCCTTTAATACAGGGAGTTCCTCCTACGAGCAGTACTTC; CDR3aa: CPIPFNTGSSSYEQYF
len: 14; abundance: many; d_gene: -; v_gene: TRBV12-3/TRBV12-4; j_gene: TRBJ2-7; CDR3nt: TGTGCCAGCACCGTTAGGGGACTGGGCTACGAGCAGTACTTC; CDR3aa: CASTVRGLGYEQYF
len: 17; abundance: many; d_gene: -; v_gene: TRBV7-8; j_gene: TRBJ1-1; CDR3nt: TGTGCCAGCAGAATCTCGGGCAGGTCCGCGGCGCGCACTGAAGCTTTCTTT; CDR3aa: CASRISGRSAARTEAFF
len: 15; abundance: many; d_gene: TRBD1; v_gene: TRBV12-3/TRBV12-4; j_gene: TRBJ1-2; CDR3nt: TGTGCCAGCAGTTTCGGGACAGGGGGAGAGTATGGCTACACCTTC; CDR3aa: CASSFGTGGEYGYTF
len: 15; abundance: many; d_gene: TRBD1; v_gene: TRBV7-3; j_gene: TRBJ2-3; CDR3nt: TGTGCCAGCAGCCGGACAGGCGGCTACACAGATACGCAGTATTTT; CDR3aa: CASSRTGGYTDTQYF
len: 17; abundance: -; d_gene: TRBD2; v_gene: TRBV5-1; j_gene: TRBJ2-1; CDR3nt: TGCGCCAGCAGCTTGGGGGGACTAGCGGCCGAGAGCAATGAGCAGTTCTTC; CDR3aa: CASSLGGLAAESNEQFF
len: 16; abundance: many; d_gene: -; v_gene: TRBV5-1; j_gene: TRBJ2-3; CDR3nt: TGCGCCAGCAGCTTACGTGGAGCGGCTAGCACAGATACGCAGTATTTT; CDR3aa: CASSLRGAASTDTQYF
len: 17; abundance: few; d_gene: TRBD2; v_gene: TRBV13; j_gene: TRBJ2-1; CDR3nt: TGTGCCAGCAGCTTAAGGCCCGCGGGAGGGCCCTACAATGAGCAGTTCTTC; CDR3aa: CASSLRPAGGPYNEQFF
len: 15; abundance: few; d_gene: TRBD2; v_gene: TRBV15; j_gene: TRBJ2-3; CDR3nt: TGTGCCACCAGCAGTCGACTAGCGAGCACAGATACGCAGTATTTT; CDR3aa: CATSSRLASTDTQYF
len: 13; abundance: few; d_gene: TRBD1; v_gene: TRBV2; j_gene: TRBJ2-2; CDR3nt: TGTGCCAGCAGATCGGACAGGAACGGGGAGCTGTTTTTT; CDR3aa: CASRSDRNGELFF
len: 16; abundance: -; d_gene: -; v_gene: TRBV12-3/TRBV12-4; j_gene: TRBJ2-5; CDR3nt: TGTGCCAGCAGTTTAGGCCTGGAAAGAAGGGGAGAGACCCAGTACTTC; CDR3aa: CASSLGLERRGETQYF
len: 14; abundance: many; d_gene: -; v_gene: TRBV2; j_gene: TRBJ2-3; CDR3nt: TGTGCCAGCACGACAGAATCCCGCACAGATACGCAGTATTTT; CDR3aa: CASTTESRTDTQYF
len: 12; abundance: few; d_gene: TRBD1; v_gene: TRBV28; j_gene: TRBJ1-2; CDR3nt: TGTGCCAGCAGCCCGGACAGGAGTGGCTACACCTTC; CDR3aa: CASSPDRSGYTF